The rows below give T cell receptor beta chains drawn from one sample of a study of cytomegalovirus exposure and HLA in healthy donors. Using immunoSEQ multiplex PCR, the repertoire was profiled, and TCRdb retains in-frame clones only, with some absent. The sample holds over 150,000 clones, around 84% seen once. Sequenced input: PBMCs. Receptors were obtained from a human donor in good health. CDR3s include the opening cysteine and the closing phenylalanine or tryptophan. Fields, in order: CDR3 length, clone size, J gene, V gene, D gene, CDR3 protein, CDR3 DNA. A D gene is named only where the DNA matches it firmly. Some rows have no size entry. The others give once, few or many, or a class for an expanded clone.

13 | - | TRBJ1-1 | TRBV7-2 | - | CASGLSLNTEAFF | TGTGCCTCAGGGTTGTCCCTGAACACTGAAGCTTTCTTT
16 | - | TRBJ2-1 | TRBV7-9 | TRBD2 | CASRGGLAGSYNEQFF | TGTGCCAGCAGGGGGGGACTAGCGGGCTCCTACAATGAGCAGTTCTTC
13 | few | TRBJ2-5 | TRBV6-5 | - | CASSSPSYLTQYF | TGTGCCAGCAGTTCCCCATCGTACTTGACCCAGTACTTC
12 | - | TRBJ2-5 | TRBV28 | - | CASRQGKETQYF | TGTGCCAGCAGGCAGGGTAAGGAGACCCAGTACTTC
13 | once | TRBJ2-1 | TRBV7-9 | TRBD2 | CASSGRSGDEQFF | TGTGCCAGCAGCGGACGAAGCGGGGATGAGCAGTTCTTC
14 | - | TRBJ1-1 | TRBV27 | TRBD1 | CASSLGTGDPEAFF | TGTGCCAGCAGTTTAGGGACAGGGGATCCTGAAGCTTTCTTT
15 | - | TRBJ2-7 | TRBV7-2 | TRBD1 | CASSFTGGSSYEQYF | TGTGCCAGCAGTTTTACAGGGGGCAGCTCCTACGAGCAGTACTTC
15 | few | TRBJ2-7 | TRBV7-2 | TRBD1 | CASSRQGIERYEQYF | TGTGCCAGCAGTCGACAGGGAATCGAAAGGTACGAGCAGTACTTC
13 | - | TRBJ2-5 | TRBV7-8 | - | CASSPREWETQYF | TGTGCCAGCAGCCCAAGAGAGTGGGAGACCCAGTACTTC
15 | - | TRBJ1-3 | TRBV27 | - | CASSFDSSLENTIYF | TGTGCCAGCAGTTTCGACAGCTCTCTGGAAAACACCATATATTTT
15 | - | TRBJ2-3 | TRBV28 | TRBD1 | CATSSPGQGADTQYF | TGTGCCACCTCCTCCCCAGGACAGGGTGCAGATACGCAGTATTTT
15 | - | TRBJ2-1 | TRBV5-1 | TRBD2 | CASTPASGYNNEQFF | TGCGCCAGCACCCCTGCTAGCGGGTATAACAATGAGCAGTTCTTC
17 | - | TRBJ2-7 | TRBV7-3 | TRBD2 | CASSLPRPGLADYEQYF | TGTGCCAGCAGTTTGCCACGCCCGGGACTAGCAGACTACGAGCAGTACTTC
16 | - | TRBJ2-7 | TRBV14 | TRBD1 | CASSPTIQGAIYEQYF | TGTGCCAGCAGCCCGACAATACAGGGGGCGATTTACGAGCAGTACTTC
13 | - | TRBJ1-5 | TRBV4-1 | - | CASSQDSNLPQHF | TGCGCCAGCAGCCAAGATAGTAACTTGCCCCAGCATTTT
11 | - | TRBJ1-1 | TRBV7-9 | - | CASSPGTEAFF | TGTGCCAGCAGCCCAGGCACTGAAGCTTTCTTT
13 | - | TRBJ2-1 | TRBV28 | - | CASRRMIHNEQFF | TGTGCCAGCAGGCGTATGATTCACAATGAGCAGTTCTTC
15 | once | TRBJ2-3 | TRBV11-2 | TRBD1 | CASSLGQGFTDTQYF | TGTGCCAGCAGCTTGGGACAGGGATTCACAGATACGCAGTATTTT
15 | - | TRBJ2-1 | TRBV7-2 | - | CASSFGATNYNEQFF | TGTGCCAGCAGCTTTGGGGCTACCAACTACAATGAGCAGTTCTTC
19 | - | TRBJ2-7 | TRBV28 | TRBD2 | CASSTLGGGAGEFPYEQYF | TGTGCCAGCAGTACCCTCGGCGGGGGGGCAGGGGAATTTCCCTACGAGCAGTACTTC
14 | - | TRBJ1-3 | TRBV19 | TRBD1 | CASSIRDSHNTIYF | TGTGCCAGTAGTATCCGGGACAGTCACAACACCATATATTTT
15 | once | TRBJ2-2 | TRBV7-3 | TRBD2 | CASSPSGSSTGELFF | TGTGCCAGCAGCCCTAGCGGGAGTTCCACCGGGGAGCTGTTTTTT
16 | - | TRBJ1-5 | TRBV28 | TRBD1 | CASSLLVGTGNQPQHF | TGTGCCAGCAGTTTATTGGTGGGGACAGGGAACCAGCCCCAGCATTTT
14 | once | TRBJ1-2 | TRBV28 | - | CASSSEKTGYGYTF | TGTGCCAGCAGTTCCGAGAAGACAGGATATGGCTACACCTTC
15 | - | TRBJ1-2 | TRBV5-6 | TRBD1 | CASSPTPGGVYGYTF | TGTGCCAGCAGCCCGACTCCAGGGGGCGTCTATGGCTACACCTTC
15 | - | TRBJ2-1 | TRBV5-4 | - | CASSLGGSSYNEQFF | TGTGCCAGCAGCTTGGGCGGAAGCTCCTACAATGAGCAGTTCTTC
15 | - | TRBJ2-7 | TRBV19 | - | CASSIGRQAPYEQYF | TGTGCCAGTAGTATCGGCAGACAGGCCCCCTACGAGCAGTACTTC
13 | - | TRBJ2-7 | TRBV6-1 | - | CASRVQGTYEQYF | TGTGCCAGCAGGGTACAGGGAACCTACGAGCAGTACTTC
14 | - | TRBJ2-5 | TRBV9 | - | CASSAQGNQETQYF | TGTGCCAGCAGCGCTCAGGGGAATCAAGAGACCCAGTACTTC